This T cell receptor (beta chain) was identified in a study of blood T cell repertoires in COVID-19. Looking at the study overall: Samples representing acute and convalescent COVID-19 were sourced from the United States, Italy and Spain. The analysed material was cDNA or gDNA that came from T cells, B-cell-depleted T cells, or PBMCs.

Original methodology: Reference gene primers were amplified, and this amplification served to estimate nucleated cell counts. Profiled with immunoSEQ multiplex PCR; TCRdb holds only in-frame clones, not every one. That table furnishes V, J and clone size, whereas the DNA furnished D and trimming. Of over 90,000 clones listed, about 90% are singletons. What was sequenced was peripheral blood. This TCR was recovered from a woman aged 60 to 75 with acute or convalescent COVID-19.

DNA for the CDR3: TGCAGCGTTGAGGGCAGGCTCGGGAACAATGAGCAGTTCTTC. It yields the protein CSVEGRLGNNEQFF. The chain has TRBV29-1 and TRBJ2-1; D is possibly TRBD2 (5 bases). V lost 3 bases and J 5 bases, leaving 14 bases between the germline ends. Germline lookup yields CDR1 SQVTM and CDR2 ANQGSEA. This CDR3 region has 14 residues.